Sequencing of this T cell receptor beta chain was carried out in a study of T-cell memory formation after mild COVID-19. In germline, CDR1 is SGHAT, CDR2 FQNNGV. V dropped 3 bases and J dropped 5 bases, with 17 bases sitting between them. The CDR3 has 16 residues. From the 5' RACE reads, TCRdb called clonotypes with MiXCR, one entry per CDR3 protein. The sample lists 350,000 to 500,000 distinct CDR3 sequences; over 15% were seen once. This receptor was obtained from a young man who had mild COVID-19 (a few samples of this study predate the infection). Cell type and time point are not known. The sample consisted of PBMCs or a T cell subset sorted from them (not recorded which). The chain recombines TRBV11-2 with TRBJ2-1; the D is unclear. The CDR3 DNA sequence: TGTGCCAGCAGCTTTGGGAACTACCTTACAAACAATGAGCAGTTCTTC. Translated, it gives CASSFGNYLTNNEQFF.